Here is one T cell receptor beta chain with its context. This clonotype has just a few counts. It has no known antigen specificity. No base quality values were provided; no much bigger clone lies one nucleotide off. Stable Graves' hyperthyroidism was defined as the absence of progression to ophthalmopathy over 18 months of follow-up. Hyperthyroidism patients were newly diagnosed, had a disease duration of under 2 months, and were aged 18 to 65 years. Patients with uncontrolled infections, other autoimmune diseases, pregnancy or lactation were excluded. Diagnoses were based on clinical symptoms, serum thyroxine and TRAb, thyroid ultrasound and orbital computed tomography. Trizol reagent was used to extract total RNA, and RNA quality was then checked on an Agilent 2100 Bioanalyzer. This specimen comes from a study of T cells in Graves' hyperthyroidism and ophthalmopathy (dated by TCRdb to about 2019). Study-wide context: TCR V-J signatures able to tell the groups apart were searched for in a discovery cohort of approximately 95 patients, of whom approximately 40 had Graves' ophthalmopathy and roughly 57 had stable Graves' hyperthyroidism. Prospective prediction of ophthalmopathy was tested in an independent validation cohort of 18 hyperthyroidism patients and some 17 patients who later progressed to ophthalmopathy. For training and testing, the 95 to 100 patients in the discovery cohort were randomly divided in a 7:3 ratio. In addition, the study compared T-cell repertoires in thyroid tissue and in blood from six Graves' hyperthyroidism patients. Once sampling was done, hyperthyroidism patients were given methimazole at a starting dose of 30 mg daily, whereas ophthalmopathy patients were given high-dose intravenous methylprednisolone. TCR Vbeta CDR3 sequencing of 130 to 150 peripheral blood samples (43 ophthalmopathy, 75 or so hyperthyroidism and approximately 17 progressor patients) is reported in the paper. On the study overall, not on this receptor specifically: In cross-validation, a model built on a 13 V-J signature told ophthalmopathy apart from stable hyperthyroidism with approximately 90% sensitivity and approximately 81% specificity, and in testing the same model reached 80%/75%. No statistical method was used to fix the sample size in advance, and group allocation was not hidden from the investigators. During validation, the model predicted progression to ophthalmopathy a median of about 6.5 months ahead of onset, with more than 60% sensitivity and 72% to 85% specificity. Most expanded thyroid clonotypes (frequency above 0.001) were also detected in blood, a finding suggesting that blood repertoires may reflect thyroid immune responses.

The CDR3, cysteine through phenylalanine, is 14 amino acids long. Just the 42-base CDR3 DNA is kept, in frame starting at base 1. The germline ends are 9 bases apart after V is trimmed by 6 bases and J by 1 base. Via the germline V gene, CDR1 is SGHTA and CDR2 FQGTGA. The TCR beta CDR3 regions were amplified from RNA transcripts. For the first round of RT-PCR on the TCR CDR3, the HTBI primer set was used together with the Qiagen OneStep RT-PCR kit. Libraries were constructed in a second round of multiplex PCR, after which size selection and purification were carried out. The libraries were sequenced on an Illumina HiSeq2000 using paired-end 100 bp reads. The study's processing was this. SOAPnuke was used to process the raw data, throwing out any read that contained adapters or uncalled bases, had a mean Phred below 15, or lacked an exact constant-primer or identifier match. High-quality paired reads were merged using COPE v1.2.5, and each unique nucleotide sequence was defined as a clonotype. Clonotypes were aligned to IMGT TRBV, TRBD and TRBJ reference segments using MiTCR v1.1. Only V-J combinations with frequency above 0.0001, covering about 99% of repertoires, were analysed. The TCS score was defined as F50 (clonal expansion) divided by E x V (chaos), with BLOSUM62-based TCRdist calculated between CDR3 peptides within each V-J. Welch's t-statistics and random forest reduced several hundred V-J features to under 15, which were used in a naive Bayes classifier (R e1071). TCRdb cleaned the public reads at Q25 with fastp, built clones with MiXCR and kept in-frame beta chains. Rows merge per CDR3 protein into single entries with the most common DNA and genes. The V and J calls come from TCRdb's annotation, not from the publication. The sample table shows just over 550,000 distinct CDR3 sequences, and approximately 44% are seen once. 6.5% to 9% of the sample belongs to the ten largest clones.

This receptor was taken from a woman aged 18-35 years with Graves' hyperthyroidism. Donor details come from another sample of the same person, matched by shared clones. The sequencing input was peripheral blood or thyroid tissue (not recorded which). The receptor chain draws on TRBV7-3 and TRBJ2-2; no D gene call is confident. The CDR3 reads CASSPSQNTGELFF. The DNA is as follows: TGTGCCAGCAGTCCGAGCCAGAACACCGGGGAGCTGTTTTTT.